This T cell receptor beta chain was sequenced for a study of T cell responses to AZD1222 COVID-19 vaccine. General study findings and limits: Among spike-specific TCRs, nearly half reportedly target unmutated variant regions. Vaccine-associated CD4 TCRs spanned spike, dominant at 160-218 and 743-854. The donors showed a predominance of white British ancestry and of females, with possible underestimation of clonal diversity.

This CDR3 has 13 residues. V shed 1 base and J shed 1 base, with 4 bases lying between them. The germline CDR1 and CDR2 sequences are SGHTA and FQGTGA. Points on this clone: Its matching antigen is unknown.

Using immunoSEQ multiplex PCR, the repertoire was profiled, and TCRdb retains in-frame clones only, with some absent. The table includes about 120,000 clones, more than 80% detected once. The chain has TRBV7-3 and TRBJ1-1, with D unresolved. The receptor comes from an adult in good health. The sequencing used peripheral blood, collected on day 0 of AZD1222 vaccination. CDR3 residues: CASSLSQNTEAFF. The CDR3 coding sequence is TGTGCCAGCAGCTTAAGTCAGAACACTGAAGCTTTCTTT.